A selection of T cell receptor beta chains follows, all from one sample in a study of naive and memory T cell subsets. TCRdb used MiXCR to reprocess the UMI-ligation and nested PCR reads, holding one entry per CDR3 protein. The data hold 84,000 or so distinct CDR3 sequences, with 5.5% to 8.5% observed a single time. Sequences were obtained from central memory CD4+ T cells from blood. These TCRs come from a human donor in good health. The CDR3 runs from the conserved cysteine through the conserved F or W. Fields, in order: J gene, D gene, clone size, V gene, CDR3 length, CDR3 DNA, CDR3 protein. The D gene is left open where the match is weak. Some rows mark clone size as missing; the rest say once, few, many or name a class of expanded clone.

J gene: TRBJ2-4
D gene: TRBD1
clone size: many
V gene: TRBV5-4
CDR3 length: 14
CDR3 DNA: TGTGCCAGCAGCTTGGGGCAGGGGGCGAACATTCAGTACTTC
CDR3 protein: CASSLGQGANIQYF

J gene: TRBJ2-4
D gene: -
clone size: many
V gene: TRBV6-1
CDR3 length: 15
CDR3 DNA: TGTGCCGCCAGCACGAAGGGAGGCTCCAAAAACATTCAGTACTTC
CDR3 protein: CAASTKGGSKNIQYF

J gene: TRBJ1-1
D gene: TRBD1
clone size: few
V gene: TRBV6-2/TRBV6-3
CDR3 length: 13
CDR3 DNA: TGTGCCACCTCGACAGGGCTGAACACTGAAGCTTTCTTT
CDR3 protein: CATSTGLNTEAFF

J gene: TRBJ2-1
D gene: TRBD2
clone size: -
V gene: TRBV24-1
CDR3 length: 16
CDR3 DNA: TGTGCCACCAGTGACCTTAGCGGGAGGACTCCCAATGAGCAGTTCTTC
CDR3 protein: CATSDLSGRTPNEQFF

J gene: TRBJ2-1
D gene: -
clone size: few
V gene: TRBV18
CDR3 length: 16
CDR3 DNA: TGTGCCAGCTCACGTGCGGCGGGACCCAATAACAATGAGCAGTTCTTC
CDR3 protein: CASSRAAGPNNNEQFF

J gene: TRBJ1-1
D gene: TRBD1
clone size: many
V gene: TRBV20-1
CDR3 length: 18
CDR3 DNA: TGCAGTGCTAGAGCCTTAGGGATGAGACAGGGCGTTTCTGTTGAAGCTTTCTTT
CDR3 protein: CSARALGMRQGVSVEAFF

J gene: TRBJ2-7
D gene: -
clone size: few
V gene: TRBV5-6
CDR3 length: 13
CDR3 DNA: TGTGCCAGCAGGAAAGACAGGAGGGGAGAGCAGTACTTC
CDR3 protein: CASRKDRRGEQYF

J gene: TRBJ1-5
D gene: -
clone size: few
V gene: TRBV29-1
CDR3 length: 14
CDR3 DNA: TGCAGCGTTTCGGGTGCGGATAGCAATCAGCCCCAGCATTTT
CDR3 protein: CSVSGADSNQPQHF

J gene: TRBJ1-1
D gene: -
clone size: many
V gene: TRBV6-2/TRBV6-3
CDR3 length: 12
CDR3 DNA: TGTGCCAGCAGTTCGGAATGGACTGAAGCTTTCTTT
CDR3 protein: CASSSEWTEAFF

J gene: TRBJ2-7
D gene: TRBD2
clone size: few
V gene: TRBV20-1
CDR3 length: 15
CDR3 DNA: TGCAGTGCCGGACCCAAGACTAGCGGGAGTAACGAGCAGTACTTC
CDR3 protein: CSAGPKTSGSNEQYF

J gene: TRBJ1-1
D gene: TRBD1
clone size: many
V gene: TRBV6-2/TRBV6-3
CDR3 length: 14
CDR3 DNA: TGTGCCAGCAGTGGGGACAGGTGGAACTCTGAAGCTTTCTTT
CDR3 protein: CASSGDRWNSEAFF

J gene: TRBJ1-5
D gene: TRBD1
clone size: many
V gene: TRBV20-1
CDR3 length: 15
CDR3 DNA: TGCAGTGCTAGGGAGGGGGCTGGGAGCAATCAGCCCCAGCATTTT
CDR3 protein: CSAREGAGSNQPQHF

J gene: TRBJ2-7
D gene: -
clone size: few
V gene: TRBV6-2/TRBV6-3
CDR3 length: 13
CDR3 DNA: TGTGCCAGCGGGCGGGGCCACTCCTACGAGCAGTACTTC
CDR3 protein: CASGRGHSYEQYF

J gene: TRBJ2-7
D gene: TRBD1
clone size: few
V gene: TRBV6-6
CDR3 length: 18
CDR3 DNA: TGTGCCAGCAGTCCCCCCAGGTTGGACAGGGGGAAGGCCTACGAGCAGTACTTC
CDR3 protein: CASSPPRLDRGKAYEQYF

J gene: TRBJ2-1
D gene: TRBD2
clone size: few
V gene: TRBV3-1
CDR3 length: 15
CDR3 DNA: TGTGCCAGCAGCCAGAGAGCGGGGTCCTACAATGAGCAGTTCTTC
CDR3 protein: CASSQRAGSYNEQFF

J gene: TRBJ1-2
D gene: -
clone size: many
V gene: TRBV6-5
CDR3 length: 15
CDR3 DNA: TGTGCCAGCAGACCACTCGGACGTACTAACTATGGCTACACCTTC
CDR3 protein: CASRPLGRTNYGYTF

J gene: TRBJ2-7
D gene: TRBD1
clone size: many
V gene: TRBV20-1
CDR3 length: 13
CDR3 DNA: TGCAGTGCTAGGCGGACAGGGAATTACGAGCAGTACTTC
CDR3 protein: CSARRTGNYEQYF

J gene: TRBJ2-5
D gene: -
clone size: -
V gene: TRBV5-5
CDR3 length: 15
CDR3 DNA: TGTGCCAGCAGCTCGCGGGACCTCAGCAAGGAGACCCAGTACTTC
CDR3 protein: CASSSRDLSKETQYF

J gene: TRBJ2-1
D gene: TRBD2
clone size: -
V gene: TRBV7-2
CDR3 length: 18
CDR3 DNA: TGTGCCAGCAGCCCTGCGGGGGGGGTCGGAAGCTCCTACAATGAGCAGTTCTTC
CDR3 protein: CASSPAGGVGSSYNEQFF

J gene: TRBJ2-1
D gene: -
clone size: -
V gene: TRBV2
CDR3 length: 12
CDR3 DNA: TGTGCCAGCAGTGCTTTCCCGGGCAAAAAGTTCTTC
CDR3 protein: CASSAFPGKKFF

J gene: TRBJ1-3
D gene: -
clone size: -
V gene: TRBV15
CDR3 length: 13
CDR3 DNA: TGTGCCACCAGACAACCGTCTGGAAACACCATATATTTT
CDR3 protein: CATRQPSGNTIYF

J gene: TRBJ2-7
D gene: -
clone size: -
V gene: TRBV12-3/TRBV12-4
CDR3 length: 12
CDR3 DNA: TGTGCCAGCGCAAAGGGGACCTTCGAGCAGTACTTC
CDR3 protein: CASAKGTFEQYF

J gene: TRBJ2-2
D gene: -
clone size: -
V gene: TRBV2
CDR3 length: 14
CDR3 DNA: TGTGCCAGCATCTCAACCCCGGTCACCGGGGAGCTGTTTTTT
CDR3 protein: CASISTPVTGELFF

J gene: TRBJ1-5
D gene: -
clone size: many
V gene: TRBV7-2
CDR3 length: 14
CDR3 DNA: TGTGCCAGCAGCTTGGGCACTGCAGGTCAGCCCCAGCATTTT
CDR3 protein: CASSLGTAGQPQHF

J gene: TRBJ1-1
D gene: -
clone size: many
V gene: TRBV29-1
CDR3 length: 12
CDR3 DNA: TGCAGCGTTGGACACTTGAACACTGAAGCTTTCTTT
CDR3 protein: CSVGHLNTEAFF

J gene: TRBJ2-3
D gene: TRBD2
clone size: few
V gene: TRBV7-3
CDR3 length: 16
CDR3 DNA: TGTGCCAGCAGCTTAACTGTTAGCGGGGGCACAGATACGCAGTATTTT
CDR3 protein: CASSLTVSGGTDTQYF

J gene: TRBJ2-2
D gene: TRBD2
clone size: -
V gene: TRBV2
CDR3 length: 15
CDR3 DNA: TGTGCCAGCAGGGGACTAGCGGGAGTCGCCGGGGAGCTGTTTTTT
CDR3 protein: CASRGLAGVAGELFF

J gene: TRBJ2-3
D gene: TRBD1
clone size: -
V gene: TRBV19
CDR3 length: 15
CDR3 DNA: TGTGCCAGTAGTAGGGGGGACAGGGACACAGATACGCAGTATTTT
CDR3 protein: CASSRGDRDTDTQYF

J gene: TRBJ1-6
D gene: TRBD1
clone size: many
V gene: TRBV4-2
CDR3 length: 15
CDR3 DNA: TGTGCCAGCAGCCAAGCTAGACAGGGGAATTCACCCCTCCACTTT
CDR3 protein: CASSQARQGNSPLHF